This TCR beta chain was observed in a study of blood T cell repertoires in COVID-19. Study in general: From the United States, Italy and Spain came samples of acute and convalescent COVID-19. Nucleic acid was either cDNA or gDNA, and it came from T cells, B-cell-depleted T cells, or PBMCs.

CDR3 size: 12 residues. The germline V gene has CDR1 SGHKS and CDR2 YYEKEE (reference sequence). Trimming shortened V by 2 bases and J by 3 bases, and 5 bases separated the two germline ends. Clones were sequenced by immunoSEQ multiplex PCR, and TCRdb holds only the in-frame ones, with some missing. The sample includes about 89,000 clones, 75% to 80% of them seen just once. The sequence derives from a man aged 65-85 years with COVID-19, enrolled during active disease. The sequencing input was peripheral blood. The chain carries TRBV5-5 and TRBJ1-1, with D perhaps TRBD1 (5 bases). The CDR3 protein is CASSLGDTEAFF. The CDR3 DNA follows: TGTGCCAGCAGCTTAGGGGACACTGAAGCTTTCTTT.